This note documents a single T cell receptor (beta chain) sequence. What it recognizes is unknown. The method was immunoSEQ multiplex PCR; TCRdb's version includes in-frame clones alone and lacks a portion of them. The sample shows approximately 150,000 clones, 88% of them seen only once. The data stem from a study of T cell responses to AZD1222 COVID-19 vaccine. Study-level results: Two AZD1222 administrations were followed by greater Spike-specific TCR breadth and depth. Repertoires were sampled only after the peak T cell response.

The CDR3 has 12 amino acids. Germline-derived CDR1 and CDR2 are GTSNPN and SVGIG (reference sequence). Trimming pared 3 bases from V and 5 bases from J, leaving 7 bases between. V gene TRBV30 combines with J gene TRBJ2-2; D uncertain. The source material was peripheral blood, sampled on day 0 of MenACWY control vaccination. The origin of this receptor is an adult in good health. CDR3 sequence (DNA): TGTGCCTGGAGCTGGGGAACCGGGGAGCTGTTTTTT. Translated: CAWSWGTGELFF.